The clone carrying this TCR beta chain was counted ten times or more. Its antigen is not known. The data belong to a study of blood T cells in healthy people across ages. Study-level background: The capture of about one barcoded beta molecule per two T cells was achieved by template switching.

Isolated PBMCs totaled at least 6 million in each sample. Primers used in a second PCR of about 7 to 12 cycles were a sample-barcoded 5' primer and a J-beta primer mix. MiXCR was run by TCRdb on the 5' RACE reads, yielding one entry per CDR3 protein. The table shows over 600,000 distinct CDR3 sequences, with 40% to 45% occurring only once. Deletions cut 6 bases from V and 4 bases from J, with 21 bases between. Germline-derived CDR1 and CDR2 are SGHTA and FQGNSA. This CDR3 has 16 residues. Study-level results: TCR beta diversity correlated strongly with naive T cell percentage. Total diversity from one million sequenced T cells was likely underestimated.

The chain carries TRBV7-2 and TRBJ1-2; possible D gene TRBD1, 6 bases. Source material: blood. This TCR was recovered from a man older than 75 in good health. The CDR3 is CASSPYLGAGIYGYTF. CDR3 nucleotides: TGTGCCAGCAGTCCTTATTTGGGGGCAGGGATCTATGGCTACACCTTC.